This T cell receptor (beta chain) derives from a study of T-cell memory formation after mild COVID-19. Overall study results and limits: Later expanders leaned CD4+, whereas day 15 to 85 contracting clones were balanced CD4/CD8.

Using constant-segment primers, 5'RACE produced TCR alpha and TCR beta cDNA libraries carrying sample barcodes and UMIs. TCRdb itself ran the 5' RACE reads through MiXCR, one entry per CDR3 protein. Among roughly 400,000 distinct CDR3 sequences listed, 24% were seen once. This clonotype was recorded a few times. The antigen is unknown. The specimen sequenced was PBMCs or a T cell subset sorted from them (not recorded which). The TCR was taken from an adult woman who had mild COVID-19 (a few samples of this study predate the infection). Cell type and time point are not known.

The CDR3 sequence: CASSPTQGAPSYEQYF. As DNA, the CDR3 is TGCGCCAGCAGCCCTACGCAGGGGGCTCCTTCCTACGAGCAGTACTTC. V and J are TRBV4-1 and TRBJ2-7, with 8 bases identical to TRBD1. V was clipped by 4 bases and J by 1 base; unmatched bases: 9. CDR3 length: 16 amino acids. Germline V gene sequence: CDR1 MGHRA, CDR2 YSYEKL.